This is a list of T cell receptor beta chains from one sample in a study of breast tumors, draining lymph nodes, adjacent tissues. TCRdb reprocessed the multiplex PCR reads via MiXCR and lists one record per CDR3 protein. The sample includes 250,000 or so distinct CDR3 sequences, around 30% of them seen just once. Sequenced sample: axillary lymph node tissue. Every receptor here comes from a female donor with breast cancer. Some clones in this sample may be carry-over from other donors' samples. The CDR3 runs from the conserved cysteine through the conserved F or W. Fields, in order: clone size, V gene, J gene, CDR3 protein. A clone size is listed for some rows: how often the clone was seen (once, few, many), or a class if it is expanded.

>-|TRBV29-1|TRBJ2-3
CSVALAASTDTQYF
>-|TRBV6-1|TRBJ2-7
CASDPDRGYEQYF
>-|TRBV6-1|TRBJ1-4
CASIERDRVSSSGESEKLFF
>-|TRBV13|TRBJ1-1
CASSGGTGNTEAFF
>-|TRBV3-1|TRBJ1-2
CASSQDPTPNYGYTF
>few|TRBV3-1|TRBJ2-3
CASSQDMLVSDTQYF
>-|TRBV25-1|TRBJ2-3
CASSGWTSGSTDTQYF
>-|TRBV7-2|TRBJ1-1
CASSFWTGLGTEASF
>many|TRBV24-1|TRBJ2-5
CATSDFGRGTETQYF
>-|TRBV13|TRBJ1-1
CASSQTGFRAFF
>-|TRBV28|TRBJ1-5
CATTSTGHKPQHF
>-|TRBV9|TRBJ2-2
CASSPSKGEGLARELFF
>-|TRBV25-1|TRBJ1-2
CASSGPGLGPTAYGYTF
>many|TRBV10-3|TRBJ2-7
CAISESSGTSSYEQYF
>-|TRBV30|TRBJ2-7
CAWSKGAEQYF
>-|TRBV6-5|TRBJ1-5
CASSPRQFPNQPQHF